The entry that follows covers one T cell receptor beta chain sequence. Preparation of TCR beta libraries was done by quantitative 5'-RACE with molecular barcodes. TCRdb used MiXCR to reprocess the 5' RACE reads, holding one entry per CDR3 protein. Altogether about 240,000 distinct CDR3 sequences are present, under 30% being singletons, with the ten largest covering roughly 0.6%. This sample was taken from a study of CD8 T cells in ankylosing spondylitis. The CDR3 is 15 amino acids. Trimming shortened V by 6 bases and J by 12 bases, and 24 bases separated the two germline ends. The chain employs TRBV12-3 or TRBV12-4 and TRBJ2-1; perhaps TRBD2 as D (7 bases). This TCR derives from a male donor with ankylosing spondylitis or in good health (not recorded which). The sample comprised blood, either unsorted or a sorted T cell fraction (not recorded which). DNA for the CDR3: TGTGCCAGCAGGCCGATGGGAGGGGGGGCGAATTTGCAGTTCTTC. It codes for CASRPMGGGANLQFF.